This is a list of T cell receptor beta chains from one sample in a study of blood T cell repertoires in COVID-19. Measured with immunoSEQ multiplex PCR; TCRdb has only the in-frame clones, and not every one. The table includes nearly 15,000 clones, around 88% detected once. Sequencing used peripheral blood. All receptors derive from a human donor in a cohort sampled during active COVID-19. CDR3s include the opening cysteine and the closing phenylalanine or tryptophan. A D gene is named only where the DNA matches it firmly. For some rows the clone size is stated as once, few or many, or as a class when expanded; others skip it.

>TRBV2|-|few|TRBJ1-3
TGTGCCAGCAGTGAACGGAGTCTTTCTGGAAACACCATATATTTT
CASSERSLSGNTIYF
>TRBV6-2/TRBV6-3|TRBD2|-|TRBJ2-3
TGTGCCAGCAGTTTCGGACTAGCGGGTACCATCACAGATACGCAGTATTTT
CASSFGLAGTITDTQYF
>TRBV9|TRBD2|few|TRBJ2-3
TGTGCCAGCAGCCCCCGACTAGCATTTAGCACAGATACGCAGTATTTT
CASSPRLAFSTDTQYF
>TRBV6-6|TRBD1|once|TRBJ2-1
TGTGCCAGCAGTGGGGACAGGGGACACAATGAGCAGTTCTTC
CASSGDRGHNEQFF
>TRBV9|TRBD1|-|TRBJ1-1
TGTGCCAGCAGCGGGGACAGGGGCCGGGCGTTCATGAACACTGAAGCTTTCTTT
CASSGDRGRAFMNTEAFF
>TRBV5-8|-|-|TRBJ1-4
TGTGCCAGCAGCTTACCAACAATGCCTAATGAAAAACTGTTTTTT
CASSLPTMPNEKLFF
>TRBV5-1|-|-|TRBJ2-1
TGCGCCAGCAGCTTGGTGGCAGCGCCGAATGAGCAGTTCTTC
CASSLVAAPNEQFF
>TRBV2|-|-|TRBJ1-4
TGTGCCAGCAAGAGGGGGGGGACCTCGGCAGAAAAACTGTTTTTT
CASKRGGTSAEKLFF
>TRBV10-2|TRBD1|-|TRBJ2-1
TGCGCCAGCAGTGAGTCGGGGACAGGGGGCTACAATGAGCAGTTCTTC
CASSESGTGGYNEQFF
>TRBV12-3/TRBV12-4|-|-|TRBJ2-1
TGTGCCAGCAGGCCAGGATACAATGAGCAGTTCTTC
CASRPGYNEQFF
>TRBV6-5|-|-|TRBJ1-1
TGTGCCAGCAGCTGGATGGGCGCAGCTTTCTTT
CASSWMGAAFF
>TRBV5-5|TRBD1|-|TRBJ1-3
TGTGCCAGCAGCTCCGGACAGGGCAACGGAAACACCATATATTTT
CASSSGQGNGNTIYF
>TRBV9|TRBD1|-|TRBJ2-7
TGTGCCAGCAGCGAGGGAGGACAGGGGTCCTACGAGCAGTACTTC
CASSEGGQGSYEQYF
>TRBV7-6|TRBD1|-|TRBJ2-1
TGTGCCAGCAGCTTAGTGGGACAGGGTGGATTCAATGAGCAGTTCTTC
CASSLVGQGGFNEQFF
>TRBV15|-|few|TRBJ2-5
TGTGCCACCAGCAGAGGCACTAGGGGGGAGACCCAGTACTTC
CATSRGTRGETQYF
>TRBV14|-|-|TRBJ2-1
TGTGCCAGCAGCCCCACGGGCAGGGCCTACAATGAGCAGTTCTTC
CASSPTGRAYNEQFF
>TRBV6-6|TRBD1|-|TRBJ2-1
TGTGCCAGCAGTTACCCGACAGGGGTGAACAATGAGCAGTTCTTC
CASSYPTGVNNEQFF
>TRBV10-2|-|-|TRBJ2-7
TGCGCCAGCAGTGAGTCGAACCACAACGAGCAGTACTTC
CASSESNHNEQYF
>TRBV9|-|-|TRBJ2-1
TGTGCCAGCAGCGTAGGTTTTAGCAACTACAATGAGCAGTTCTTC
CASSVGFSNYNEQFF
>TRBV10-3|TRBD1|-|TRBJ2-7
TGTGCCATCAGTCCCGGGACAGTTAATTCCTACGAGCAGTACTTC
CAISPGTVNSYEQYF
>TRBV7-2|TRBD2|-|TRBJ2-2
TGTGCCAGCAGCTATTCTAGCGGGAGGGCCTTAACCGGGGAGCTGTTTTTT
CASSYSSGRALTGELFF
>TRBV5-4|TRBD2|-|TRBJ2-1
TGTGCCAGCAGCTTGGCGGGGGGCAATGAGCAGTTCTTC
CASSLAGGNEQFF
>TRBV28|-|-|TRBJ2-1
TGTGCCAGCAGTTTACAGCGCCTACGCAACAATGAGCAGTTCTTC
CASSLQRLRNNEQFF
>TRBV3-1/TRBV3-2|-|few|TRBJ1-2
TGTGCCAGCAGCCATTCTACAGGGTCTAACTATGGCTACACCTTC
CASSHSTGSNYGYTF
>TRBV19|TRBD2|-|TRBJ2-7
TGTGCCACCGCGGAGAGGGCCATAGCGGGAGGGCCCTACGAGCAGTACTTC
CATAERAIAGGPYEQYF
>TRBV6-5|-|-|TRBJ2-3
TGTGCCAGCCGGACACCGAGCACAGATACGCAGTATTTT
CASRTPSTDTQYF
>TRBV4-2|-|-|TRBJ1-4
TGTGCCAGCAGCCAAGCCCACAGGGAGGGCGGAAAACTGTTTTTT
CASSQAHREGGKLFF
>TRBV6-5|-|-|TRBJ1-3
TGTGCCAGCAGACCTCCGGAAGCGGGAGGAAACACCATATATTTT
CASRPPEAGGNTIYF
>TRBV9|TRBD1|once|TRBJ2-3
TGTGCCAGCAGCTTCAGGGGGCGAGGAGATACGCAGTATTTT
CASSFRGRGDTQYF
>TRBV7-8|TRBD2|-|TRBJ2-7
TGTGCCAGCAGCAAAGGGACTAGCGGTACCTACGAGCAGTACTTC
CASSKGTSGTYEQYF
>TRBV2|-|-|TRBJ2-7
TGTGCCAGCAGTCCCGCCACTACCTCAACTCTCGAGCAGTACTTC
CASSPATTSTLEQYF
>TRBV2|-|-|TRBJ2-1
TGTGCCGGAACACTAGCTTTTTCCTACAATGAGCAGTTCTTC
CAGTLAFSYNEQFF
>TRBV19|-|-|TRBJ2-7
TGTGCCACCGCGAGCGAATTCAGCTCCTACGAGCAGTACTTC
CATASEFSSYEQYF
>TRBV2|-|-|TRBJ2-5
TGTGCCAGCACAGCGGAACAAGAGACCCAGTACTTC
CASTAEQETQYF
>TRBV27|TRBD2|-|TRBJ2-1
TGTGCCAGCATGGCGGGAGGGCCTAGTTCCTACAATGAGCAGTTCTTC
CASMAGGPSSYNEQFF
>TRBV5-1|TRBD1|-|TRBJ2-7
TGCGCCAGCAGCTCGGGACAGGGGGCCTACGAGCAGTACTTC
CASSSGQGAYEQYF
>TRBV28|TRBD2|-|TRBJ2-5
TGTGCCAGCAGTCCGACTAGCGGGACCTGGGGGACCCAGTACTTC
CASSPTSGTWGTQYF